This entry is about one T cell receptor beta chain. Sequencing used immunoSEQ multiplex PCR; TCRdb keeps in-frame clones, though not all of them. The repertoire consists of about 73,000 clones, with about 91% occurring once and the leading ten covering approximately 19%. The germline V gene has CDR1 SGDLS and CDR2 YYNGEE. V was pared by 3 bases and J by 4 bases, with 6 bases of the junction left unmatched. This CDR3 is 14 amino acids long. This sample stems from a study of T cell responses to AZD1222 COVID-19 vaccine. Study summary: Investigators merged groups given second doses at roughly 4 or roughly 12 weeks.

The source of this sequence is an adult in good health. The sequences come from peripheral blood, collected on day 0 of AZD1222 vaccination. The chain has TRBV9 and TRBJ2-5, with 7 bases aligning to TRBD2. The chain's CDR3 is CASSESGGVETQYF. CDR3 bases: TGTGCCAGCAGCGAAAGTGGGGGGGTAGAGACCCAGTACTTC.